The clone carrying this T cell receptor (beta chain) has a handful of counts. Its cognate antigen is unknown. The sample is drawn from a study of T cell repertoires in cytomegalovirus infection. Whole-study context: Both a matching HLA type and CMV infection were indicated by public TCR beta signatures.

Study-wide points: CMV carriers having the relevant HLA were flagged by cumulative public TCR beta family frequency. Clonotype analysis showed dominance of the ex vivo response by HLA-C-restricted CMV-specific TCR beta clonotypes.

MiXCR, run by TCRdb on the reads, gives a single entry per CDR3 protein. Among 150,000 to 190,000 distinct CDR3 sequences listed, 23% were seen once. This sequence originates from a human donor in good health (CMV status not recorded). Some clones in this sample may be carry-over from other donors' samples. Sequenced input: PBMCs.

This CDR3 is CASRAYDSTDTQYF. The DNA of the CDR3 is TGTGCCAGCAGAGCGTACGATAGCACAGATACGCAGTATTTT. The chain is built from TRBV25-1 and TRBJ2-3; D is uncertain. CDR3 length equals 14 residues. Germline loops: CDR1 MGHDK, CDR2 SYGVNS. The germline V and J ends were trimmed by 6 bases and 0 bases, with 10 bases remaining between them.